The source of this T cell receptor (beta chain) is a study of T cell responses to AZD1222 COVID-19 vaccine. Study overall: Doses given second, at about 4 or about 12 weeks, were pooled.

Sequenced by immunoSEQ multiplex PCR; TCRdb stores in-frame clones only, minus some. The profile shows approximately 110,000 clones, 70% to 85% of them singletons. Whole-study findings and limits: Donors skewed white British and female; clonal diversity was possibly underestimated. Two doses of AZD1222 preceded a rise in Spike-specific TCR breadth and depth.

A remark on this clone: The antigen remains undetermined.

The CDR3 has 12 amino acids. Deletions cut 5 bases from V and 5 bases from J, with 9 bases between. Germline-derived CDR1 and CDR2 are PRHDT and FYEKMQ (reference sequence). This clonotype originated in an adult in good health. The source material was peripheral blood, sampled on day 0 of AZD1222 vaccination. V and J are TRBV13 and TRBJ1-1, with D possibly matching TRBD1 (6 bases). The CDR3 loop reads CASSTGRTEAFF. CDR3 coding DNA: TGTGCCAGCAGCACAGGGAGGACTGAAGCTTTCTTT.